This T cell receptor beta chain appears in the sequencing data of a study of beta chain features in type 1 diabetes. Study-wide points: The similarity of naive, central memory and Treg TCRB repertoires appeared greater among patients than among healthy donors. When VDJ junctions were examined, type 1 diabetes patients showed fewer insertions and more deletions.

The CDR3 consists of 14 residues. Looked up from germline, CDR1 is SGHDT and CDR2 is YYEEEE. Deletions cut 3 bases from V and 0 bases from J, with 4 bases between. The collection from each donor was one heparinised blood draw averaging about 110 mL. Sorting that relied on CD45RO/CCR7/CD25/CD127/CD95/CD27 yielded CD4+ naive, central memory, regulatory and stem cell-like memory cells. This clone was detected only a few times. The antigen is unknown. The isolated RNA, all of it, was reverse transcribed, so expressed TCRB transcripts were what got sequenced. Repertoires were generated with immunoSEQ multiplex PCR, while TCRdb's copy carries only in-frame clones and drops some. The sample lists a few hundred thousand clones; roughly a fifth were seen once.

Sequencing was carried out using naive CD4+ T cells from blood. The source is a woman aged 18-30 years in good health. This rearrangement joins TRBV5-6 to TRBJ2-6; D not resolved. The CDR3 loop is CASSSSSGANVLTF. In DNA, the CDR3 is TGTGCCAGCAGCTCGAGCTCTGGGGCCAACGTCCTGACTTTC.